What follows are 27 T cell receptor beta chains derived from one specimen sequenced in a study of identical twins. TCRdb reprocessed the 5' RACE reads with MiXCR, giving one entry per CDR3 protein. Seen here are some 690,000 distinct CDR3 sequences, around 20% observed once, and the top ten hold 4% to 4.5%. The data also belong to a second study, concerning T cells expressing NK-cell markers.

The sequenced sample was PBMCs. The receptors stem from a woman in her late teens or twenties in good health.

This clonotype appeared many times. This rearrangement joins TRBV7-7 to TRBJ2-1; tentatively, D is TRBD2 (6 bases). Germline V lookup: CDR1 SSHAT, CDR2 FNYEAQ (reference sequence). The germline V and J ends were trimmed by 5 bases and 7 bases, with 12 bases remaining between them. This CDR3 has 13 amino acids. CDR3: CASSALGLNEQFF. The CDR3, as DNA: TGTGCCAGCAGCGCGCTCGGACTAAATGAGCAGTTCTTC.

This clonotype occurred a few times. CDR3 residues: CASSYSTSGGSYEQYF. CDR3 bases: TGTGCCAGCAGTTACTCCACTAGCGGGGGGTCTTACGAGCAGTACTTC. The chain couples TRBV6-5 to TRBJ2-7; TRBD2 matches at 12 bases. Germline assignment: CDR1 MNHEY and CDR2 SVGAGI. After removal of 0 bases from V and 4 bases from J, the junction contained 4 bases not matched to a gene. The CDR3 is made up of 16 amino acids.

This chain uses TRBV5-1 with TRBJ1-1; D remains unclear. The V and J ends lost 5 bases and 4 bases respectively, with 9 bases between them. Germline V gene data show CDR1 as SGHRS and CDR2 as YFSETQ. The CDR3 spans 12 residues. CDR3 in DNA: TGCGCCAGCAGGGGCGACGGCACTGAAGCTTTCTTT. Its protein is CASRGDGTEAFF.

The V call is TRBV3-1, the J call TRBJ2-4; unclear D gene. V was shortened by 4 bases and J by 0 bases, with 13 bases between the two germline ends. The germline gives CDR1 LGHDT, CDR2 YNNKEL (reference sequence). The CDR3 loop spans 16 amino acids. For the CDR3, the DNA is TGTGCCAGCAGCCCCCCCCCGTGGGGAGCCAAAAACATTCAGTACTTC. Encoded protein: CASSPPPWGAKNIQYF.

This chain connects TRBV29-1 to TRBJ1-2; D call uncertain. The germline CDR1 and CDR2 sequences are SQVTM and ANQGSEA. The CDR3 consists of 13 residues. With 4 bases removed from V and 6 bases from J, the gap between germline ends came to 15 bases. The CDR3 region has the DNA TGCAGCGTTGGGATGAAAATTTTCAATGGCTACACCTTC. This sequence encodes CSVGMKIFNGYTF.

Ten or more counts support this clonotype. One junction end disagrees with the germline gene, perhaps due to a read error. V and J are TRBV7-7 and TRBJ2-1, with 7 nucleotides matching TRBD1. The CDR3 loop spans 13 amino acids. Per the germline V gene, CDR1 is SSHAT and CDR2 is FNYEAQ (reference sequence). Written as DNA, the CDR3 is TGTGCTAGCAGCTCCGACAGGGACAATGAGCAGTTCTTC. This codes for CASSSDRDNEQFF. Filled out from reference TRBV7-7 and TRBJ2-1, the complete variable domain reads GAGVSQSPRYKVTKRGQDVTLRCDPISSHATLYWYQQALGQGPEFLTYFNYEAQPDKSGLPSDRFSAERPEGSISTLTIQRTEQRDSAMYRCASSSDRDNEQFFGPGTRLTVL.

This chain links TRBV20-1 with TRBJ2-5, with TRBD1 matching over 7 bases. The CDR3 covers 14 residues. The germline V gene encodes CDR1 DFQATT and CDR2 SNEGSKA (reference sequence). Trimming at V came to 5 bases and at J to 9 bases, leaving 15 bases not matched to a gene. CDR3 sequence reads: CSAARGQSAAAQYF. CDR3 coding DNA: TGCAGTGCTGCTAGGGGACAGTCGGCGGCGGCCCAGTACTTC.

This clonotype was picked up a small number of times. The chain has TRBV15 and TRBJ2-1; 14 bases are a match to TRBD2. This CDR3 is built from 16 residues. Trimming removed 2 bases from V and 15 bases from J; junction bases left unmatched: 12. Germline V gives CDR1 LNHNV, CDR2 YYDKDF (reference sequence). This chain's CDR3 is CATSRTTSGGAVLGFF. In DNA, the CDR3 is TGTGCCACCAGCAGAACGACTAGCGGGGGGGCAGTTCTTGGGTTCTTC. The full variable domain, its missing parts supplied by reference TRBV15 and TRBJ2-1, is DAMVIQNPRYQVTQFGKPVTLSCSQTLNHNVMYWYQQKSSQAPKLLFHYYDKDFNNEADTPDNFQSRRPNTSFCFLDIRSPGLGDTAMYLCATSRTTSGGAVLGFFGPGTRLTVL.

The table lists this clonotype with a few counts. V is TRBV20-1 and J is TRBJ2-7; TRBD1 matches at 8 bases. This CDR3 has 13 amino acids. Trimming removed 5 bases from V and 2 bases from J; junction bases left unmatched: 5. Germline V gene data show CDR1 as DFQATT and CDR2 as SNEGSKA (reference sequence). This chain's CDR3 is CSAFGQGAYEQYF. The DNA for the CDR3 is TGCAGTGCTTTCGGACAGGGCGCCTACGAGCAGTACTTC.

This clonotype was picked up a small number of times. The rearrangement joins TRBV6-2 or TRBV6-3 to TRBJ2-5; no definite D call. The CDR3 totals 15 residues. V lost 5 bases, J lost 2 bases, and 15 bases lay in between. The V gene's germline CDR1 is MNHEY and CDR2 SVGEGT. DNA of the CDR3: TGTGCCAGCAGTCTATGGGCGCACAAGCAAGAGACCCAGTACTTC. This sequence encodes CASSLWAHKQETQYF.

The V gene is TRBV7-9, the J gene TRBJ1-2; no clear D. The CDR3 consists of 14 residues. Per germline, CDR1 SEHNR and CDR2 FQNEAQ (reference sequence). Between the trimmed V and J ends, which lost 5 bases and 8 bases, there was a span of 18 bases. CDR3 region: CASSAPSVEGGYTF. The CDR3 DNA reads TGTGCCAGCAGCGCACCAAGCGTAGAGGGCGGCTACACCTTC.

This clonotype was observed a handful of times. J is TRBJ2-5 and V is TRBV7-9; TRBD2 aligns across 11 bases. The V segment lost 3 bases and the J segment 1 base; nucleotides outside the gene matches: 4. The CDR3 extends over 16 amino acids. The germline gives CDR1 SEHNR, CDR2 FQNEAQ (reference sequence). This CDR3 reads CASSFQGLAVQETQYF. In nucleotides, the CDR3 is TGTGCCAGCAGCTTTCAGGGACTAGCGGTCCAAGAGACCCAGTACTTC.

This clonotype was recorded a few times. The rearrangement joins TRBV10-3 to TRBJ1-4; possible D gene TRBD1, 5 bases. The CDR3 has 13 residues. Trimming left V 10 bases short and J 3 bases short, with 12 bases between. CDR1 and CDR2 from the germline V gene are ENHRY and SYGVKD. The CDR3 sequence is CATSGTANEKLFF. CDR3 nucleotides: TGTGCCACCTCCGGGACTGCTAATGAAAAACTGTTTTTT.

This clonotype was seen a few times. The CDR3 DNA reads TGCAGCGTTGTGCGACGGCCGGTATTTATGGCTTTCTTT. It specifies CSVVRRPVFMAFF. The gene calls are TRBV29-1 and TRBJ1-1; no firm D call. V lost 4 bases to trimming and J lost 11 bases, with 20 bases between them. The CDR3 runs 13 residues. The V gene's germline CDR1 is SQVTM and CDR2 ANQGSEA. The full variable domain, rest sourced from reference TRBV29-1 and TRBJ1-1, is SAVISQKPSRDICQRGTSLTIQCQVDSQVTMMFWYRQQPGQSLTLIATANQGSEATYESGFVIDKFPISRPNLTFSTLTVSNMSPEDSSIYLCSVVRRPVFMAFFGQGTRLTVV.

This clonotype was detected only a few times. The rearrangement links TRBV6-1 to TRBJ2-5, with 15 bases fitting TRBD2. Germline CDR1 is MNHNS and CDR2 is SASEGT. The CDR3 sequence is 18 residues long. The trim removed 8 bases at V and 1 base at J, leaving 11 bases unmatched. The CDR3 DNA follows: TGTGCCAGCCGTGGGACCGGACTAGCGGGAGGGTCCCAAGAGACCCAGTACTTC. Translated, it gives CASRGTGLAGGSQETQYF.

This clonotype was observed a few times. This chain joins TRBV7-2 and TRBJ2-3, with TRBD2 matching over 7 bases. CDR1 is SGHTA, CDR2 FQGNSA, per germline. The V gene end was trimmed by 8 bases and the J gene end by 4 bases; junction bases not matched to a gene: 9. The CDR3 has 14 amino acids. The CDR3, as DNA: TGTGCCAGCGGTGGGAGGGCCCGCGCAGATACGCAGTATTTT. This translates into CASGGRARADTQYF.

The V call is TRBV19, the J call TRBJ1-2, with unresolved D. V lost 3 bases and J 7 bases, leaving 9 bases between the germline ends. The CDR3 is made up of 12 amino acids. Germline-derived CDR1 and CDR2 are LNHDA and SQIVND (reference sequence). Written as DNA, the CDR3 is TGTGCCAGTAGTATGGGTGGATTTGGCTACACCTTC. Translated: CASSMGGFGYTF.

This clonotype was observed many times. The genes are TRBV29-1 and TRBJ2-1; 8 nucleotides line up with TRBD2. The V and J ends lost 4 bases and 7 bases, in that order; junction bases with no gene match: 15. The CDR3 has 16 amino acids. From germline, CDR1 is SQVTM and CDR2 ANQGSEA. The CDR3 is CSVVGPTSEGRNEQFF. As DNA, the CDR3 is TGCAGCGTTGTCGGACCGACTAGCGAGGGCCGAAATGAGCAGTTCTTC.

The sample holds many counts of this clonotype. The V call is TRBV7-9, the J call TRBJ2-7; TRBD2 is a possible D gene (6 bases). The V gene lost 5 bases and the J gene lost 3 bases, with 8 bases spanning the gap. From germline, CDR1 is SEHNR and CDR2 FQNEAQ (reference sequence). This CDR3 spans 12 amino acids. This CDR3 reads CASSKTSYEQYF. The CDR3 coding sequence is TGTGCCAGCAGCAAGACTAGCTACGAGCAGTACTTC.

J is TRBJ1-2 and V is TRBV20-1, with a weak D call TRBD1 (5 bases). The germline V gene has CDR1 DFQATT and CDR2 SNEGSKA (reference sequence). The V end lost 5 bases, the J end lost 1 base, and 17 bases lay between the germline ends. This CDR3 spans 15 amino acids. This CDR3 reads CSARDQRQLNYGYTF. The CDR3, as DNA: TGCAGTGCTCGCGACCAAAGACAGCTTAACTATGGCTACACCTTC.

The chain employs TRBV6-5 and TRBJ2-7; 9 bases align to TRBD1. The germline V gene has CDR1 MNHEY and CDR2 SVGAGI. V lost 0 bases to trimming and J lost 4 bases; unmatched junction nucleotides: 4. This CDR3 has 15 amino acids. This CDR3 is CASSYSDRGGYEQYF. Written as DNA, the CDR3 is TGTGCCAGCAGTTACTCGGACAGGGGCGGGTACGAGCAGTACTTC.

The chain combines TRBV24-1 with TRBJ2-7; TRBD2 is a possible D gene (8 bases). CDR3 length: 16 amino acids. Germline V gene data show CDR1 as KGHDR and CDR2 as SFDVKD. V dropped 5 bases and J dropped 4 bases, with 20 bases sitting between them. The CDR3 region is CATSAKGASGLYEQYF. CDR3 DNA: TGTGCCACCAGTGCAAAGGGGGCTAGCGGGCTTTACGAGCAGTACTTC.

This clonotype turned up a few times. V is TRBV4-3 and J is TRBJ2-1; 9 bases align to TRBD2. In germline, CDR1 is LGHNA, CDR2 YSLEER. The CDR3 extends over 16 amino acids. Losses at the gene ends were 1 base for V and 3 bases for J; bases not matched to a gene: 4. The CDR3 region has the DNA TGCGCCAGCAGCCAAGTAGCGGGAGTGCTCTACAATGAGCAGTTCTTC. Protein product: CASSQVAGVLYNEQFF.

In this sample, this clonotype turned up many times. V and J are TRBV6-1 and TRBJ2-7; tentative D call: TRBD2 (5 bases). Trimming removed 6 bases from V and 3 bases from J, with 15 bases in between. This CDR3 spans 14 amino acids. Germline V gene data show CDR1 as MNHNS and CDR2 as SASEGT. CDR3 coding DNA: TGTGCCAGCAGGGCCGAAGCGGTTAGCTACGAGCAGTACTTC. Its translation is CASRAEAVSYEQYF.

The gene calls are TRBV4-1 and TRBJ1-2; maybe TRBD1 (6 bases). The CDR3 is made up of 14 amino acids. The germline gives CDR1 MGHRA, CDR2 YSYEKL. The V end was cut by 4 bases, the J end by 4 bases, with 13 bases between. CDR3: CASSLQQGPYGYTF. The CDR3 DNA is TGCGCCAGCAGCCTCCAACAGGGCCCCTATGGCTACACCTTC.

This sequence joins TRBV6-4 and TRBJ2-7; 7 bases are a match to TRBD1. There are 13 residues in the CDR3. Germline CDR1 and CDR2: MRHNA and SNTAGT. With 9 bases clipped from V and 3 bases from J, the junction kept 8 bases outside the gene matches. CDR3 sequence: CASRGGTLYEQYF. The CDR3, as DNA: TGTGCCAGTCGAGGGGGCACACTCTACGAGCAGTACTTC.

CDR3 loop: CSARTPRGSGSLETQYF. The CDR3 nucleotides are TGCAGTGCTAGGACCCCCCGTGGTAGCGGGAGCCTGGAGACCCAGTACTTC. V gene TRBV20-1 combines with J gene TRBJ2-5, with TRBD2 identical over 9 bases. Germline V gives CDR1 DFQATT, CDR2 SNEGSKA (reference sequence). J gave up 5 bases and V 3 bases, and 16 bases lay outside the gene matches. The CDR3 consists of 17 residues.